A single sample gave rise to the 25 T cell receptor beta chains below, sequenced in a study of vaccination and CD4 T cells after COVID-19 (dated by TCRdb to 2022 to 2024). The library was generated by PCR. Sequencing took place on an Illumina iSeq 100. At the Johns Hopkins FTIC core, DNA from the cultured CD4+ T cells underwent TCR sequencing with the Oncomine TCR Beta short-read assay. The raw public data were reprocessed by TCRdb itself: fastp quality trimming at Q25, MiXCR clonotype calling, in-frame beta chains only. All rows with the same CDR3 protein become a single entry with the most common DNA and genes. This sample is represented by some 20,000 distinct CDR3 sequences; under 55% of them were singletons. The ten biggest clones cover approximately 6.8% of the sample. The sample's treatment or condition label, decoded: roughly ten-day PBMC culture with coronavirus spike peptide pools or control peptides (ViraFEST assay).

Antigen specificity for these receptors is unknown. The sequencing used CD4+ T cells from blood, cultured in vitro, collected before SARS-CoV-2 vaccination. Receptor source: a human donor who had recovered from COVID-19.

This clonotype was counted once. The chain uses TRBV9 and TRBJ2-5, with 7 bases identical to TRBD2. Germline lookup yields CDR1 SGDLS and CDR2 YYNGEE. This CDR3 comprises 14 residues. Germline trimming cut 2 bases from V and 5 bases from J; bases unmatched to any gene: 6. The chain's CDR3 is CASSVGGEGETQYF. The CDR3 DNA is TGTGCCAGCAGCGTCGGCGGGGAGGGGGAGACCCAGTACTTC.

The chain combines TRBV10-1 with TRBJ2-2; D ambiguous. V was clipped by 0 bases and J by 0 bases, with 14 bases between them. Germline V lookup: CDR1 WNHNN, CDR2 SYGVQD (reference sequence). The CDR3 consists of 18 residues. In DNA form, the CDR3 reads TGCGCCAGCAGTGAGTCGTATGGGTCCGAAGCGAACACCGGGGAGCTGTTTTTT. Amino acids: CASSESYGSEANTGELFF.

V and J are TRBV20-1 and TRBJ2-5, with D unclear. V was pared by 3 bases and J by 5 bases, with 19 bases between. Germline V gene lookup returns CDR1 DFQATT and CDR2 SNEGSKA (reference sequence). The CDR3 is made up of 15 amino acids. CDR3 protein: CSARFDLVSSETQYF. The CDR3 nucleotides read TGCAGTGCTAGGTTTGATCTTGTGTCGTCGGAGACCCAGTACTTC.

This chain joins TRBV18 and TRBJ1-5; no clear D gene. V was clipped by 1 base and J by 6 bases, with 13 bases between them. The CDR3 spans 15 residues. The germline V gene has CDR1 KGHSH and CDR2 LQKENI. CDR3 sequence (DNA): TGTGCCAGCTCACCACAGCCGTTAATAACTCAGCCCCAGCATTTT. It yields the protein CASSPQPLITQPQHF.

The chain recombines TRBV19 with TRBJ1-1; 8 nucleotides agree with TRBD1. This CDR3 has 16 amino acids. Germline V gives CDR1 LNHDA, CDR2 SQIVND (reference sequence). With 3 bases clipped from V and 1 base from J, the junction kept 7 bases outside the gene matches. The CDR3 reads CASSISRGRTNTEAFF. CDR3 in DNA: TGTGCCAGTAGTATCTCCAGGGGGCGAACGAACACTGAAGCTTTCTTT.

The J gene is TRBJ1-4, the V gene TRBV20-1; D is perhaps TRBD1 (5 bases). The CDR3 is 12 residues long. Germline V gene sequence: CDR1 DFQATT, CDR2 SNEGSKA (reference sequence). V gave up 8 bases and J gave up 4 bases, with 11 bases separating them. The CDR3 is CSLRDGNEKLFF. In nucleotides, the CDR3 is TGCAGTCTCAGGGATGGTAATGAAAAACTGTTTTTT.

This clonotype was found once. The CDR3 nucleotides read TGTGCCAGCAGTTTATGGGCAGGCACCGAGCAGTACTTC. This translates into CASSLWAGTEQYF. The J gene is TRBJ2-7, the V gene TRBV27; no clear D gene. The length of the CDR3 is 13 residues. V lost 1 base and J lost 6, with 10 bases in between. CDR1 and CDR2 from the germline V gene are MNHEY and SMNVEV (reference sequence).

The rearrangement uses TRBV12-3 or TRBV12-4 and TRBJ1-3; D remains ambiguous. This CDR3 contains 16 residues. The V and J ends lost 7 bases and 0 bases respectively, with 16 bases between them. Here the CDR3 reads CASTLDMTSSGNTIYF. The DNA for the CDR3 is TGTGCCAGCACCCTAGATATGACCAGCTCTGGAAACACCATATATTTT.

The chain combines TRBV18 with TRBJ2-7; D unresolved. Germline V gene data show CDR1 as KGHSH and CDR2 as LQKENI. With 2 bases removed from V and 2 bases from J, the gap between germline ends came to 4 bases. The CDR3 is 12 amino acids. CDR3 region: CASSPGAYEQYF. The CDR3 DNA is TGTGCCAGCTCACCAGGGGCCTACGAGCAGTACTTC.

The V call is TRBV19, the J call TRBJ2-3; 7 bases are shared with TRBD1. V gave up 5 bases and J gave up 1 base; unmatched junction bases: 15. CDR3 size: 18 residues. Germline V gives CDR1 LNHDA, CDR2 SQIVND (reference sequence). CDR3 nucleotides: TGTGCCAGTAGTGGACCGGGACAGCACTCCTACCGCACAGATACGCAGTATTTT. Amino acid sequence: CASSGPGQHSYRTDTQYF.

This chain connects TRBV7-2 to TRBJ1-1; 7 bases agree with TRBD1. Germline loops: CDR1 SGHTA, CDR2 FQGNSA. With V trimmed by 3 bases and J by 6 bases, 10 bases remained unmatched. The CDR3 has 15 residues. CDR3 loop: CASSFKTGKIAEAFF. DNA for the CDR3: TGTGCCAGCAGCTTTAAGACAGGGAAGATCGCTGAAGCTTTCTTT.

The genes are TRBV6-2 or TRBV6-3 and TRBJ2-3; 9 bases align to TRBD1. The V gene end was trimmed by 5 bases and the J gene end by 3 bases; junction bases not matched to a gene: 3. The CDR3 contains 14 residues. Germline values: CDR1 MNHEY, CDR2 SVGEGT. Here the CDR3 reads CASSRTGVTDTQYF. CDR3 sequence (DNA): TGTGCCAGCAGTAGGACAGGGGTAACAGATACGCAGTATTTT.

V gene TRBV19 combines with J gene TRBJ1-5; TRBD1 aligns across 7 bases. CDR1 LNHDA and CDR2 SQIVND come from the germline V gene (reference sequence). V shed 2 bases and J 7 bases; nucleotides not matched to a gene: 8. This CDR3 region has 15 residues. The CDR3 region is CASSIQAGGIQPQHF. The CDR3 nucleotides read TGTGCCAGTAGTATACAGGCAGGGGGTATCCAGCCCCAGCATTTT. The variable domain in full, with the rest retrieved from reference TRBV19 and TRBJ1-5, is DGGITQSPKYLFRKEGQNVTLSCEQNLNHDAMYWYRQDPGQGLRLIYYSQIVNDFQKGDIAEGYSVSREKKESFPLTVTSAQKNPTAFYLCASSIQAGGIQPQHFGDGTRLSIL.

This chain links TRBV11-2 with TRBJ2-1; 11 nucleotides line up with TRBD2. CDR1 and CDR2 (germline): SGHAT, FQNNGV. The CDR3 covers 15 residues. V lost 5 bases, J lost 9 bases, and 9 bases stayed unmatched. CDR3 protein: CASSPSLAGGVEQFF. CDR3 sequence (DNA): TGTGCCAGCAGCCCCAGCTTAGCGGGAGGGGTTGAGCAGTTCTTC.

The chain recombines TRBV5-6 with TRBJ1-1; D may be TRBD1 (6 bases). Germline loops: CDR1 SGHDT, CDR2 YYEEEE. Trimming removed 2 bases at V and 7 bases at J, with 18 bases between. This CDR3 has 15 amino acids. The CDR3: CASSLGTPGGGEAFF. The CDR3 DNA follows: TGTGCCAGCAGCTTAGGGACACCCGGAGGGGGTGAAGCTTTCTTT. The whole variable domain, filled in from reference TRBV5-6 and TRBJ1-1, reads DAGVTQSPTHLIKTRGQQVTLRCSPKSGHDTVSWYQQALGQGPQFIFQYYEEEERQRGNFPDRFSGHQFPNYSSELNVNALLLGDSALYLCASSLGTPGGGEAFFGQGTRLTVV.

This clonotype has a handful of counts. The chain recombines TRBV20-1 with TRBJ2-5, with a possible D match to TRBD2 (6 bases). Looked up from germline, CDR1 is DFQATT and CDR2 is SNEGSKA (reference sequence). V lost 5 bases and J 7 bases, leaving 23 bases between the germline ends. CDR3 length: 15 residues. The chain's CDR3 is CSAGRDGGAKGTQYF. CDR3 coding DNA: TGCAGTGCTGGCCGTGATGGCGGGGCTAAGGGGACCCAGTACTTC.

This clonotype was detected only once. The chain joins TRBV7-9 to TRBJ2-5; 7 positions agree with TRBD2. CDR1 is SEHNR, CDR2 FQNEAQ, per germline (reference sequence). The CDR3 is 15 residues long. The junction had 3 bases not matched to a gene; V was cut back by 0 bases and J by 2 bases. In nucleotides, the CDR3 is TGTGCCAGCAGCTTAGCGCGGGGGACTCAAGAGACCCAGTACTTC. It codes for CASSLARGTQETQYF.

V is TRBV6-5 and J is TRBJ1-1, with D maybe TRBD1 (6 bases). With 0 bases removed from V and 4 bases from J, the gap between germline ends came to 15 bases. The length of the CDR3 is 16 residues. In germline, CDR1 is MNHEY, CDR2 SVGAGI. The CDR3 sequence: CASSYSVTGFSTEAFF. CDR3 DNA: TGTGCCAGCAGTTACTCCGTGACAGGCTTCTCCACTGAAGCTTTCTTT.

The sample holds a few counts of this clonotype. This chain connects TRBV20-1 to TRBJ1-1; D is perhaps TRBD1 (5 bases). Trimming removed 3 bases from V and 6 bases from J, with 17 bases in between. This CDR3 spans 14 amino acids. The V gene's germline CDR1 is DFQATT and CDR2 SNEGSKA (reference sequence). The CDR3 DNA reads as TGCAGTGCTAGTGCTGGGGGGTTCGTCCCTGAAGCTTTCTTT. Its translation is CSASAGGFVPEAFF.

CDR3 sequence reads: CASSFSQGPGELFF. The CDR3 DNA reads TGTGCCAGCAGCTTCTCCCAGGGGCCCGGGGAGCTGTTTTTT. This chain uses TRBV7-2 with TRBJ2-2; possible D gene TRBD1, 6 bases. The germline V gene has CDR1 SGHTA and CDR2 FQGNSA. The CDR3 runs 14 residues. The V gene lost 3 bases and the J gene lost 6 bases, with 11 bases spanning the gap.

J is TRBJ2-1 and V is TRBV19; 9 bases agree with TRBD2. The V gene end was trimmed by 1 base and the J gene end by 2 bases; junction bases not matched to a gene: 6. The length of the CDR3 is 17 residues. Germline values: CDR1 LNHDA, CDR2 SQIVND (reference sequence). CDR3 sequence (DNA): TGTGCCAGTAGTATAGGCCTAGCGGGGATGCCCTACAATGAGCAGTTCTTC. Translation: CASSIGLAGMPYNEQFF.

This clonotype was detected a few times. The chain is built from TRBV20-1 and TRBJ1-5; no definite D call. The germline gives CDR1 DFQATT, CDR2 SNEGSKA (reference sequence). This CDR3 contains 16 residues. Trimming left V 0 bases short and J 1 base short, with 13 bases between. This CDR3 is CSAREIPGSSNQPQHF. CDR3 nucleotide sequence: TGCAGTGCTAGAGAAATCCCGGGATCGAGCAATCAGCCCCAGCATTTT.

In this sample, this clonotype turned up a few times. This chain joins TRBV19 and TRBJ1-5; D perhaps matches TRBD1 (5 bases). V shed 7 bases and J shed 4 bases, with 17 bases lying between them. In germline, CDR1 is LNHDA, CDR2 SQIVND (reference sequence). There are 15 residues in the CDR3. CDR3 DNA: TGTGCCAGTACTCAAACTGGCAGGGCAAATCAGCCCCAGCATTTT. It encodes CASTQTGRANQPQHF. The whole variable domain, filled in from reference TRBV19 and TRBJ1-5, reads DGGITQSPKYLFRKEGQNVTLSCEQNLNHDAMYWYRQDPGQGLRLIYYSQIVNDFQKGDIAEGYSVSREKKESFPLTVTSAQKNPTAFYLCASTQTGRANQPQHFGDGTRLSIL.

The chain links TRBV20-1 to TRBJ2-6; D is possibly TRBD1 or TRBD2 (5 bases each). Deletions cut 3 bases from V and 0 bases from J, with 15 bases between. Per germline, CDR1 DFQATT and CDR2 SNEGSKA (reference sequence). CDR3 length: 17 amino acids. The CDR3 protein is CSARGRDVSSGANVLTF. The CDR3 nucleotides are TGCAGTGCTAGGGGTCGGGACGTTAGCTCTGGGGCCAACGTCCTGACTTTC.

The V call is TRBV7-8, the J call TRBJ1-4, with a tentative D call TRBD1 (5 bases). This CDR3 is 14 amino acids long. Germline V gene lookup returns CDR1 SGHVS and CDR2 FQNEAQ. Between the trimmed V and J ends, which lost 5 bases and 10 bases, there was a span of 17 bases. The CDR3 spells CASSTGTDARKLFF. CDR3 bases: TGTGCCAGCAGCACCGGGACCGACGCCCGAAAACTGTTTTTT.